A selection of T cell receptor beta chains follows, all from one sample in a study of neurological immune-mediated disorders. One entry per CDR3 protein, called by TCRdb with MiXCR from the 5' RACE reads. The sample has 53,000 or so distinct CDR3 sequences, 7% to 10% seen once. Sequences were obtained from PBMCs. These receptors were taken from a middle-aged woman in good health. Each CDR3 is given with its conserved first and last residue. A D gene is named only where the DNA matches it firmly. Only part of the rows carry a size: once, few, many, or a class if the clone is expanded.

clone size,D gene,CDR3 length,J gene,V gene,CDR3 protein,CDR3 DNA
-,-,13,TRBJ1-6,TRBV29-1,CSGRTGYNSPLHF,TGCAGCGGACGAACGGGGTATAATTCACCCCTCCACTTT
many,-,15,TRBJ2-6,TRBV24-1,CATGIDNSGANVLTF,TGTGCCACCGGAATCGATAACTCTGGGGCCAACGTCCTGACTTTC
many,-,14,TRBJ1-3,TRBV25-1,CASSLTAAGNTIYF,TGTGCCAGCAGCCTGACGGCCGCTGGAAACACCATATATTTT
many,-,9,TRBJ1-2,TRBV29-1,CSVPGGYTF,TGCAGCGTGCCCGGGGGCTACACCTTC
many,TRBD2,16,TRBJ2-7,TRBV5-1,CASSLGLAGGPEEQYF,TGCGCCAGCAGCTTGGGACTAGCGGGAGGGCCGGAAGAGCAGTACTTC
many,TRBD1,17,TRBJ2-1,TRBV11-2,CASSSPGTGGKYNEQFF,TGTGCCAGCAGCTCTCCCGGGACAGGGGGAAAATACAATGAGCAGTTCTTC
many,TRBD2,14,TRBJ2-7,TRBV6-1,CASSMLAGGREQYF,TGTGCCAGCAGTATGTTAGCGGGGGGGCGAGAGCAGTACTTC
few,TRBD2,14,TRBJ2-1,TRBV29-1,CSVEREDAYNEQFF,TGCAGCGTTGAACGGGAGGACGCCTACAATGAGCAGTTCTTC
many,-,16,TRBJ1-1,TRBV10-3,CAISESWGRGITEAFF,TGTGCCATCAGTGAGTCCTGGGGCAGGGGAATTACTGAAGCTTTCTTT
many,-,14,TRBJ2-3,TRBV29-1,CSVMDSGSTDTQYF,TGCAGCGTTATGGATAGCGGATCCACAGATACGCAGTATTTT
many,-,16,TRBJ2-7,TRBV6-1,CASSEVFISGAYEQYF,TGTGCCAGCAGTGAAGTTTTTATCAGCGGAGCCTACGAGCAGTACTTC
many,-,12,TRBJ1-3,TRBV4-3,CASSQGSDTIYF,TGCGCCAGCAGCCAAGGGTCGGACACCATATATTTT
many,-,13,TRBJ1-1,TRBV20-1,CSARGPTRTEAFF,TGCAGTGCCCGCGGACCCACTCGGACTGAAGCTTTCTTT
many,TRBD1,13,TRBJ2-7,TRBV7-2,CASSKDRDREQYF,TGTGCCAGCAGTAAGGACAGGGATCGGGAGCAGTACTTC
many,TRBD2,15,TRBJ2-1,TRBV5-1,CASSRTSGGKDEQFF,TGCGCCAGCAGCCGGACTAGCGGGGGCAAAGATGAGCAGTTCTTC
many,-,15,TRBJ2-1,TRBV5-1,CASSPWGPLNNEQFF,TGCGCCAGCAGCCCATGGGGGCCCCTGAACAATGAGCAGTTCTTC
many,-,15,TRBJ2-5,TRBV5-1,CASSPPRGPGETQYF,TGCGCCAGCAGCCCGCCGCGCGGGCCCGGTGAGACCCAGTACTTC
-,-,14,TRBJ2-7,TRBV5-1,CASSLDPHSYEQYF,TGCGCCAGCAGCTTGGATCCGCACTCCTACGAGCAGTACTTC
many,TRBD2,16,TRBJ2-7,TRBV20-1,CSGKRASGLNSYEQYF,TGCAGTGGCAAGAGGGCTAGCGGACTTAATTCCTACGAGCAGTACTTC
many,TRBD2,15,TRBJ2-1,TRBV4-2,CASSQDSGGANEQFF,TGTGCCAGCAGCCAAGATAGCGGGGGGGCCAATGAGCAGTTCTTC
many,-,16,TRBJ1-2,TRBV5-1,CASSLVLPSGANGYTF,TGCGCCAGCAGCTTGGTCCTCCCCTCAGGGGCCAATGGCTACACCTTC
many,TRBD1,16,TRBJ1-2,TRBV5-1,CASSLSGQPSNYGYTF,TGCGCCAGCAGCTTGTCGGGACAGCCCTCTAACTATGGCTACACCTTC
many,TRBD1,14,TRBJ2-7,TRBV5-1,CASSFGTGGYEQYF,TGCGCCAGCAGCTTCGGGACAGGCGGCTACGAGCAGTACTTC
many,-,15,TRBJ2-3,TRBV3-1,CASSQEGRSTDTQYF,TGTGCCAGCAGCCAAGAGGGAAGAAGCACAGATACGCAGTATTTT
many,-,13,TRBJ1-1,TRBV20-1,CSARSRGGTEAFF,TGCAGTGCTAGATCCAGGGGTGGCACTGAAGCTTTCTTT
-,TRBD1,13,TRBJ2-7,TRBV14,CASGPGTGFEQHF,TGTGCAAGCGGCCCCGGGACAGGTTTCGAGCAGCACTTC
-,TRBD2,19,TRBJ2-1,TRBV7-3,CASSFSPGLAGGSYNEQFF,TGTGCCAGCAGCTTCTCTCCGGGACTAGCGGGAGGTTCATACAATGAGCAGTTCTTC
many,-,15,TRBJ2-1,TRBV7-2,CASSLVGGDYNEQFF,TGTGCCAGCAGCTTAGTGGGCGGGGACTACAATGAGCAGTTCTTC
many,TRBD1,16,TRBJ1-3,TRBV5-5,CASSLLDRNSGNTIYF,TGTGCCAGCAGCTTGTTGGACAGGAACTCTGGAAACACCATATATTTT
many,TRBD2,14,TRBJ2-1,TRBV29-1,CSDRTSEAFNEQFF,TGCAGCGATAGAACTAGCGAGGCGTTCAATGAGCAGTTCTTC
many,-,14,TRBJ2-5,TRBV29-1,CSVEKGQERETQYF,TGCAGCGTTGAGAAAGGGCAGGAGCGAGAGACCCAGTACTTC
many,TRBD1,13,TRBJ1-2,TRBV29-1,CSAVKTGSDGYTF,TGCAGCGCCGTCAAGACAGGGAGTGATGGCTACACCTTC
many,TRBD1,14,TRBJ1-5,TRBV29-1,CSVSTGTKNQPQHF,TGCAGCGTGTCGACAGGGACAAAGAATCAGCCCCAGCATTTT
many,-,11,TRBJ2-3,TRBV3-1,CASSQVDTQYF,TGTGCCAGCAGCCAAGTAGATACGCAGTATTTT
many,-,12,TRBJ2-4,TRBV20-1,CSARAPGQLLTF,TGCAGTGCTAGGGCTCCGGGACAATTACTCACCTTC
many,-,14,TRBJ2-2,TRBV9,CASSVEGVTGELFF,TGTGCCAGCAGCGTAGAAGGGGTAACCGGGGAGCTGTTTTTT
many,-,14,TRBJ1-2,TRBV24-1,CATSDLDIPGGYTF,TGTGCCACCAGTGACCTTGACATCCCGGGGGGCTACACCTTC
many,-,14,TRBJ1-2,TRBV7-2,CASSLVPGDYGYTF,TGTGCCAGCAGCTTAGTCCCGGGGGACTATGGCTACACCTTC
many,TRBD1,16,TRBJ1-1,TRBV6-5,CASSRRRTGTNTEAFF,TGTGCCAGCAGCCGTAGGAGGACAGGGACTAACACTGAAGCTTTCTTT
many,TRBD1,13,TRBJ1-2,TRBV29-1,CSVRTGGGYGYTF,TGCAGCGTCCGGACAGGGGGAGGCTATGGCTACACCTTC